This entry lists 24 T cell receptor beta chains sequenced from one sample in a study of blood T cell repertoires in COVID-19. Sequencing was performed with immunoSEQ multiplex PCR; in TCRdb, only in-frame clones are kept and a portion is missing. The sample includes over 90,000 clones, over 75% of them seen just once. Sequencing was done on a sample of peripheral blood. The receptor source for this set is a human donor in a cohort sampled during active or convalescent COVID-19.

This chain uses TRBV7-2 with TRBJ1-2; 9 bases are shared with TRBD1. Germline V gives CDR1 SGHTA, CDR2 FQGNSA. Trimming cost V 4 bases and J 7 bases; bases outside gene matches: 10. The CDR3 has 15 residues. In DNA form, the CDR3 reads TGTGCCAGCAGCTCACCGGACAGGGGAGGTTTTGGCTACACCTTC. It yields the protein CASSSPDRGGFGYTF.

J is TRBJ2-3 and V is TRBV2; 10 bases agree with TRBD1. V was clipped by 6 bases and J by 1 base; unmatched bases: 4. Germline V gene data show CDR1 as SNHLY and CDR2 as FYNNEI. The CDR3 length is 15 residues. DNA of the CDR3: TGTGCCAGCAGAACCGGGACAGGGGGCACAGATACGCAGTATTTT. It yields the protein CASRTGTGGTDTQYF. Looking up the rest from reference TRBV2 and TRBJ2-3 gives the full variable domain: EPEVTQTPSHQVTQMGQEVILRCVPISNHLYFYWYRQILGQKVEFLVSFYNNEISEKSEIFDDQFSVERPDGSNFTLKIRSTKLEDSAMYFCASRTGTGGTDTQYFGPGTRLTVL.

The gene calls are TRBV28 and TRBJ1-5; D not certain. Germline lookup yields CDR1 MDHEN and CDR2 SYDVKM. This CDR3 contains 17 residues. V lost 1 base and J 7 bases, leaving 20 bases between the germline ends. CDR3: CASSLFFRVTSDQPQHF. The CDR3 DNA is TGTGCCAGCAGTTTATTTTTCCGGGTCACCAGTGACCAGCCCCAGCATTTT. Supplemented by reference TRBV28 and TRBJ1-5, the full variable domain reads DVKVTQSSRYLVKRTGEKVFLECVQDMDHENMFWYRQDPGLGLRLIYFSYDVKMKEKGDIPEGYSVSREKKERFSLILESASTNQTSMYLCASSLFFRVTSDQPQHFGDGTRLSIL.

This clone has more than one count but fewer than ten. The CDR3 sequence: CASSTRQSPNEKLFF. CDR3 in DNA: TGCGCCAGCAGCACCCGACAGTCCCCTAATGAAAAACTGTTTTTT. The chain combines TRBV4-3 with TRBJ1-4; the D gene is possibly TRBD1 (5 bases). This CDR3 spans 15 amino acids. Germline V gene data show CDR1 as LGHNA and CDR2 as YSLEER. With 5 bases removed from V and 3 bases from J, the gap between germline ends came to 13 bases.

The rearrangement joins TRBV24-1 to TRBJ2-5; 16 bases fit TRBD2. From germline, CDR1 is KGHDR and CDR2 SFDVKD. The junction had 6 bases not matched to a gene; V was cut back by 4 bases and J by 5 bases. The CDR3 has 17 residues. The CDR3 loop is CATSDLGTSGGAETQYF. The CDR3 DNA reads as TGTGCCACCAGTGACCTTGGGACTAGCGGGGGGGCCGAGACCCAGTACTTC.

The V call is TRBV3-1 (or the pseudogene TRBV3-2), the J call TRBJ1-4, with a tentative D call TRBD1 (6 bases). This CDR3 comprises 13 residues. Germline V lookup: CDR1 LGHDT, CDR2 YNNKEL (reference sequence). V was cut by 3 bases and J by 8 bases, with 10 bases left in between. The CDR3 region is CASSQGAQEKLFF. The CDR3 nucleotides read TGTGCCAGCAGCCAGGGGGCGCAGGAAAAACTGTTTTTT.

This clone was detected a few times. This chain connects TRBV7-6 to TRBJ1-1; D possibly corresponds to TRBD1 (6 bases). Per germline, CDR1 SGHVS and CDR2 FNYEAQ. The CDR3 consists of 18 residues. Trimming removed 2 bases at V and 5 bases at J, with 24 bases between. The CDR3 DNA reads TGTGCCAGCAGCTTAAACGGGCGGGGGGCAGGTAGGGAAACTGAAGCTTTCTTT. Residues: CASSLNGRGAGRETEAFF.

In nucleotides, the CDR3 is TGTGCCAGCAGCCCGACAGGGTGGACAGATACGCAGTATTTT. Protein sequence: CASSPTGWTDTQYF. V and J are TRBV28 and TRBJ2-3, with 7 nucleotides matching TRBD1. J gave up 3 bases and V 6 bases, and 6 bases lay outside the gene matches. Germline V gene sequence: CDR1 MDHEN, CDR2 SYDVKM. This CDR3 spans 14 amino acids.

The chain joins TRBV2 to TRBJ1-1; D is uncertain. Trimming pared 7 bases from V and 6 bases from J, leaving 15 bases between. From germline, CDR1 is SNHLY and CDR2 FYNNEI. The CDR3 consists of 13 residues. The CDR3 is CASTVNEGAEAFF. DNA for the CDR3: TGTGCCAGCACCGTCAATGAGGGCGCTGAAGCTTTCTTT.

The rearrangement links TRBV4-2 to TRBJ1-6; TRBD1 aligns across 7 bases. V trimming: 4 bases; J trimming: 7 bases; junction bases outside the gene matches: 7. This CDR3 has 15 residues. CDR1 and CDR2 (germline): LGHNA, YNFKEQ. The CDR3 reads CASSRERDSNSPLHF. DNA of the CDR3: TGTGCCAGCAGCCGGGAAAGGGACAGCAATTCACCCCTCCACTTT.

The chain links TRBV2 to TRBJ2-5, with a possible D match to TRBD1 (6 bases). The V end was cut by 6 bases, the J end by 2 bases, with 19 bases between. Germline lookup yields CDR1 SNHLY and CDR2 FYNNEI. The length of the CDR3 is 16 residues. CDR3 bases: TGTGCCAGCAGGAATTACAGGGTTGGTGAGCAAGAGACCCAGTACTTC. It yields the protein CASRNYRVGEQETQYF.

The V call is TRBV28, the J call TRBJ1-1, with 10 positions matching TRBD1. CDR1 is MDHEN and CDR2 is SYDVKM in the germline V gene. Trimming removed 6 bases from V and 5 bases from J; junction bases left unmatched: 3. CDR3 length equals 13 residues. DNA of the CDR3: TGTGCCAGCAGGGACAGGGGGGTAACTGAAGCTTTCTTT. It is translated as CASRDRGVTEAFF.

V gene TRBV2 combines with J gene TRBJ1-4, with 7 bases matching TRBD1. CDR3 length equals 15 residues. V dropped 6 bases and J dropped 5; count of bases not matched to a gene: 9. Germline assignment: CDR1 SNHLY and CDR2 FYNNEI. CDR3 coding DNA: TGTGCCAGCAGCTTCGGACAGGCGACGAATGAAAAACTGTTTTTT. This translates into CASSFGQATNEKLFF.

This chain joins TRBV5-4 and TRBJ2-2, with 9 bases fitting TRBD1. The V gene end was trimmed by 7 bases and the J gene end by 6 bases; junction bases not matched to a gene: 10. Per germline, CDR1 SGHNT and CDR2 YYREEE (reference sequence). This CDR3 spans 15 amino acids. CDR3 coding DNA: TGTGCCAGCTCCTTTCGGACAGGGGACGCCGGGGAGCTGTTTTTT. It encodes CASSFRTGDAGELFF.

The chain couples TRBV27 to TRBJ1-2; 7 bases align to TRBD1. The CDR3 totals 15 residues. After removal of 8 bases from V and 5 bases from J, the junction contained 14 bases not matched to a gene. CDR1 MNHEY and CDR2 SMNVEV come from the germline V gene (reference sequence). CDR3 DNA: TGTGCCAGCCGTCCAGGGGGTAATAGACCATATGGCTACACCTTC. It encodes CASRPGGNRPYGYTF.

This chain links TRBV28 with TRBJ2-1, with D perhaps matching TRBD2 (5 bases). This CDR3 spans 15 amino acids. CDR1 is MDHEN and CDR2 is SYDVKM in the germline V gene. V was trimmed by 5 bases and J by 4 bases, leaving 15 bases between them. The CDR3 protein is CASSTRGFFYNEQFF. The DNA for the CDR3 is TGTGCCAGCAGTACCCGAGGGTTTTTTTACAATGAGCAGTTCTTC.

The chain links TRBV18 to TRBJ1-1, with 10 bases aligning to TRBD1. The germline V gene has CDR1 KGHSH and CDR2 LQKENI. With V trimmed by 4 bases and J by 0 bases, 5 bases remained unmatched. CDR3 length: 16 amino acids. Here the CDR3 reads CASSHDRGRMNTEAFF. The CDR3 nucleotides read TGTGCCAGCTCACACGACAGGGGGCGTATGAACACTGAAGCTTTCTTT. The whole variable domain, remainder taken from reference TRBV18 and TRBJ1-1, is NAGVMQNPRHLVRRRGQEARLRCSPMKGHSHVYWYRQLPEEGLKFMVYLQKENIIDESGMPKERFSAEFPKEGPSILRIQQVVRGDSAAYFCASSHDRGRMNTEAFFGQGTRLTVV.

The CDR3 sequence is CASSPLTGFKETQYF. The CDR3 bases are TGTGCCAGCAGTCCACTAACAGGGTTCAAAGAGACCCAGTACTTC. The rearrangement joins TRBV6-2 or TRBV6-3 to TRBJ2-5; D is perhaps TRBD1 (6 bases). Per germline, CDR1 MNHEY and CDR2 SVGEGT. V lost 5 bases and J lost 3, with 16 bases in between. The CDR3 loop spans 15 amino acids.

The rearrangement joins TRBV6-4 to TRBJ1-6, with D possibly being TRBD1 (5 bases). The CDR3 runs to 14 residues. The V end was cut by 2 bases, the J end by 11 bases, with 13 bases between. Per germline, CDR1 MRHNA and CDR2 SNTAGT. The CDR3 nucleotides are TGTGCCAGCAGTGACCAGGGCGGAATGCCACCCCTCCACTTT. This encodes CASSDQGGMPPLHF.

The J gene is TRBJ2-7, the V gene TRBV9; 8 nucleotides agree with TRBD2. CDR1 and CDR2 from the germline V gene are SGDLS and YYNGEE. Unmatched junction bases numbered 11, after V lost 4 bases and J lost 2 bases. The CDR3 sequence is 16 residues long. The DNA of the CDR3 is TGTGCCAGCAGCATAGCCCCGAGTAGCGGGGCCTACGAGCAGTACTTC. Protein sequence: CASSIAPSSGAYEQYF.

This clone showed up just once. The chain uses TRBV10-2 and TRBJ1-2; weak D call: TRBD1 (5 bases). The length of the CDR3 is 14 residues. The germline CDR1 and CDR2 sequences are WSHSY and SAAADI. V was pared by 6 bases and J by 0 bases, with 11 bases between. CDR3 in amino acids: CASRETVTNYGYTF. The CDR3 nucleotides read TGCGCCAGCAGAGAGACAGTTACTAACTATGGCTACACCTTC.

The chain is built from TRBV5-1 and TRBJ2-3, with a weak D call TRBD1 (7 bases). The V end was cut by 2 bases, the J end by 2 bases, with 12 bases between. The CDR3 is 15 amino acids. The V gene's germline CDR1 is SGHRS and CDR2 YFSETQ. The CDR3 sequence: CASSLFRGDTDTQYF. The CDR3 nucleotides are TGCGCCAGCAGCTTATTCAGGGGGGACACAGATACGCAGTATTTT.

V and J are TRBV5-1 and TRBJ2-1; 7 positions agree with TRBD1. This CDR3 comprises 15 residues. The J segment lost 1 base and the V segment lost 4 bases, leaving 5 bases of the junction unmatched. CDR1 SGHRS and CDR2 YFSETQ come from the germline V gene. The CDR3 sequence is CASSVDRESYNEQFF. The CDR3 DNA sequence: TGCGCCAGCAGCGTAGACAGGGAGTCCTACAATGAGCAGTTCTTC.

This clone has a single count. The chain has TRBV7-3 and TRBJ2-1, with D perhaps TRBD1 (5 bases). This CDR3 has 12 residues. Trimming removed 5 bases at V and 9 bases at J, with 11 bases between. The germline V gene has CDR1 SGHTA and CDR2 FQGTGA. CDR3 loop: CASSVPGFEQFF. DNA of the CDR3: TGTGCCAGCAGCGTACCAGGGTTTGAGCAGTTCTTC. The full variable domain, its missing parts supplied by reference TRBV7-3 and TRBJ2-1, is GAGVSQTPSNKVTEKGKYVELRCDPISGHTALYWYRQSLGQGPEFLIYFQGTGAADDSGLPNDRFFAVRPEGSVSTLKIQRTERGDSAVYLCASSVPGFEQFFGPGTRLTVL.